The 21 T cell receptor beta chains listed next were all sequenced from one sample in a study of T-cell reconstitution after alpha-beta-depleted transplantation in children. It was with unique molecular identifiers that the TCRbeta library was prepared. One entry per CDR3 protein, called by TCRdb with MiXCR from the PCR reads. Here the sample spans more than 500,000 distinct CDR3 sequences, over 9.5% being singletons. The sample was PBMCs, mostly from graft donor cells, taken 180 days after TCRalphabeta/CD19-depleted stem cell transplant. The source is a female patient aged 2 to 10 who had a stem cell transplant for aplastic anemia, so the T cells may come from the graft donor.

This clonotype was detected ten times or more. The chain recombines TRBV5-1 with TRBJ2-7, with D perhaps TRBD1 or TRBD2 (5 bases each). The ends were cut back, 4 bases at V and 1 base at J, with 12 bases in the middle. The CDR3 spans 14 residues. Germline loops: CDR1 SGHRS, CDR2 YFSETQ. The CDR3 loop is CASSPWDGSYEQYF. The DNA of the CDR3 is TGCGCCAGCAGCCCCTGGGACGGATCCTACGAGCAGTACTTC. Variable domain in full (rest from reference TRBV5-1 and TRBJ2-7): KAGVTQTPRYLIKTRGQQVTLSCSPISGHRSVSWYQQTPGQGLQFLFEYFSETQRNKGNFPGRFSGRQFSNSRSEMNVSTLELGDSALYLCASSPWDGSYEQYFGPGTRLTVT.

The rearrangement links TRBV6-1 to TRBJ2-7; D perhaps matches TRBD1 (6 bases). Germline V gives CDR1 MNHNS, CDR2 SASEGT. Trimming removed 8 bases at V and 6 bases at J, with 17 bases between. The CDR3 has 13 amino acids. Written as DNA, the CDR3 is TGTGCCAGCTCCCCCCAGGGGACCGGCGAGCAGTACTTC. As protein: CASSPQGTGEQYF.

The chain has TRBV7-2 and TRBJ2-5, with TRBD1 matching 7 bases. The germline gives CDR1 SGHTA, CDR2 FQGNSA. This CDR3 contains 13 residues. The trim removed 4 bases at V and 1 base at J, leaving 0 bases unmatched. As DNA, the CDR3 is TGTGCCAGCAGCTGGGACAGCCAAGAGACCCAGTACTTC. This gives the protein CASSWDSQETQYF.

This clonotype showed up just a few times. J is TRBJ1-2 and V is TRBV7-3; D gene unclear. The CDR3 has 13 residues. Looked up from germline, CDR1 is SGHTA and CDR2 is FQGTGA. V dropped 0 bases and J dropped 0 bases, with 2 bases sitting between them. In DNA, the CDR3 is TGTGCCAGCAGCTTAACACCTAACTATGGCTACACCTTC. It is translated as CASSLTPNYGYTF.

This clonotype turned up a few times. V usage is TRBV20-1 and J usage is TRBJ1-2; 10 bases are shared with TRBD1. Germline lookup yields CDR1 DFQATT and CDR2 SNEGSKA (reference sequence). This CDR3 region has 18 residues. V was pared by 8 bases and J by 0 bases, with 18 bases of the junction left unmatched. CDR3 residues: CSLGRTGDRGRSNYGYTF. The CDR3 bases are TGCAGTCTTGGCCGAACCGGGGACAGGGGCAGATCTAACTATGGCTACACCTTC.

The chain employs TRBV7-8 and TRBJ2-5; 9 bases are a match to TRBD2. The ends lost 5 bases at V and 3 bases at J; junction bases unmatched: 22. CDR3 length: 20 amino acids. Per the germline V gene, CDR1 is SGHVS and CDR2 is FQNEAQ. Written as DNA, the CDR3 is TGTGCCAGCAGCCGCAGCTCCCGCGGGAGGGCCTTTTCCGCGGAAGAGACCCAGTACTTC. Translating gives CASSRSSRGRAFSAEETQYF.

The chain uses TRBV10-3 and TRBJ1-2, with TRBD1 matching over 9 bases. The CDR3 totals 14 residues. Unmatched junction bases numbered 7, after V lost 9 bases and J lost 2 bases. CDR1 is ENHRY and CDR2 is SYGVKD in the germline V gene. CDR3 loop: CAMRPGTGNYGYTF. The CDR3 DNA reads as TGTGCCATGCGTCCCGGGACAGGGAACTATGGCTACACCTTC.

The table lists this clonotype with a few counts. The CDR3 coding sequence is TGTGCCAGCAGTCAAACCGTAAGGTGGTTGAGACAAGACAATGAGCAGTTCTTC. It encodes CASSQTVRWLRQDNEQFF. This chain joins TRBV27 and TRBJ2-1; D ambiguous. The CDR3 contains 18 residues. In germline, CDR1 is MNHEY, CDR2 SMNVEV (reference sequence). Between the trimmed V and J ends, which lost 5 bases and 5 bases, there was a span of 25 bases.

The chain is built from TRBV19 and TRBJ2-7; 10 nucleotides match TRBD1. The CDR3 runs 13 residues. From germline, CDR1 is LNHDA and CDR2 SQIVND (reference sequence). Trimming cost V 7 bases and J 5 bases; bases outside gene matches: 5. In DNA, the CDR3 is TGTGCCAGTATGGGGGACAGGGGTAACGAGCAGTACTTC. Protein sequence: CASMGDRGNEQYF.

V and J are TRBV27 and TRBJ1-6; D unclear. Germline V gene lookup returns CDR1 MNHEY and CDR2 SMNVEV (reference sequence). V dropped 2 bases and J dropped 7 bases, with 18 bases sitting between them. The CDR3 has 17 residues. CDR3 region: CASSLRLGHWENSPLHF. CDR3 DNA sequence: TGTGCCAGCAGTTTAAGGTTGGGCCACTGGGAGAATTCACCCCTCCACTTT.

This clonotype was seen many times. The J gene is TRBJ1-6, the V gene TRBV12-3 or TRBV12-4; D unclear. CDR3 size: 14 residues. V lost 5 bases and J 2 bases, leaving 7 bases between the germline ends. CDR3 amino acids: CASSPGTYNSPLHF. The CDR3 nucleotides are TGTGCCAGCAGTCCCGGGACCTATAATTCACCCCTCCACTTT.

This clonotype was picked up a small number of times. The chain has TRBV7-9 and TRBJ1-2; TRBD1 agrees at 8 bases. V was pared by 5 bases and J by 8 bases, with 10 bases of the junction left unmatched. This CDR3 contains 14 residues. CDR1 and CDR2 from the germline V gene are SEHNR and FQNEAQ (reference sequence). CDR3 sequence reads: CASSQIQGAGGYTF. The CDR3 bases are TGTGCCAGCAGCCAAATCCAGGGGGCTGGAGGCTACACCTTC.

This clonotype came up many times. The chain joins TRBV28 to TRBJ1-5, with D perhaps matching TRBD1 (6 bases). The germline V gene has CDR1 MDHEN and CDR2 SYDVKM. The V end was cut by 2 bases, the J end by 3 bases, with 8 bases between. The CDR3 loop spans 14 amino acids. The CDR3 bases are TGTGCCAGCAGTTTACACAGGGTCAATCAGCCCCAGCATTTT. It encodes CASSLHRVNQPQHF.

Only a few counts were recorded for this clonotype. This rearrangement joins TRBV13 to TRBJ2-1; D is unclear. Germline loops: CDR1 PRHDT, CDR2 FYEKMQ (reference sequence). The CDR3 loop spans 14 amino acids. V lost 5 bases and J lost 5, with 13 bases in between. The DNA for the CDR3 is TGTGCCAGCAGCACAATTGGCGGCAACAATGAGCAGTTCTTC. Translation: CASSTIGGNNEQFF.

This clonotype has only a few counts. V is TRBV24-1 and J is TRBJ2-3, with 7 bases identical to TRBD2. Germline loops: CDR1 KGHDR, CDR2 SFDVKD. The CDR3 covers 17 residues. Trimming cost V 0 bases and J 2 bases; bases outside gene matches: 7. This CDR3 reads CATSDLSGGVYTDTQYF. CDR3 nucleotides: TGTGCCACCAGTGATTTGTCGGGAGGAGTTTACACAGATACGCAGTATTTT.

The chain is built from TRBV10-3 and TRBJ2-3; 9 nucleotides match TRBD2. The V gene end was trimmed by 4 bases and the J gene end by 5 bases; junction bases not matched to a gene: 10. The CDR3 has 16 amino acids. Germline V gene lookup returns CDR1 ENHRY and CDR2 SYGVKD. The CDR3 DNA follows: TGTGCCATCAGTGGATTGACTAGCGGCCAAATAGATACGCAGTATTTT. Its translation: CAISGLTSGQIDTQYF.

This chain links TRBV25-1 with TRBJ2-1, with 12 bases that match TRBD2. The CDR3 covers 17 residues. V dropped 3 bases and J dropped 9; count of bases not matched to a gene: 12. The germline gives CDR1 MGHDK, CDR2 SYGVNS. The CDR3 loop reads CASSDLAGGPEGVEQFF. CDR3 nucleotides: TGTGCCAGCAGTGATCTAGCGGGAGGGCCTGAGGGAGTTGAGCAGTTCTTC.

The chain joins TRBV27 to TRBJ2-1; D may correspond to TRBD1 or TRBD2 (5 bases each). The ends were cut back, 0 bases at V and 0 bases at J, with 9 bases in the middle. The CDR3 spans 16 residues. The germline gives CDR1 MNHEY, CDR2 SMNVEV (reference sequence). This CDR3 reads CASSLSPGSSYNEQFF. CDR3 DNA: TGTGCCAGCAGTTTATCCCCAGGGAGCTCCTACAATGAGCAGTTCTTC.

This sequence joins TRBV29-1 and TRBJ2-1; 10 nucleotides match TRBD1. Germline CDR1 and CDR2: SQVTM and ANQGSEA. The CDR3 contains 15 residues. J gave up 4 bases and V 7 bases, and 10 bases lay outside the gene matches. The CDR3 loop is CSAIRQGALYNEQFF. CDR3 sequence (DNA): TGCAGCGCTATCCGACAGGGGGCCCTATACAATGAGCAGTTCTTC.

This chain links TRBV11-1 with TRBJ2-2; D gene ambiguous. This CDR3 contains 19 residues. Between the trimmed V and J ends, which lost 5 bases and 0 bases, there was a span of 22 bases. The V gene's germline CDR1 is SGHAT and CDR2 FQDESV (reference sequence). This chain's CDR3 is CASSTPMRGGVANTGELFF. The CDR3 DNA reads as TGTGCCAGCAGCACCCCTATGCGCGGTGGAGTCGCGAACACCGGGGAGCTGTTTTTT.

The rearrangement joins TRBV7-2 to TRBJ1-5; 7 bases agree with TRBD1. Germline V gene sequence: CDR1 SGHTA, CDR2 FQGNSA. This CDR3 has 16 residues. Losses at the gene ends were 1 base for V and 0 bases for J; bases not matched to a gene: 3. CDR3 sequence reads: CASSLEQGSSNQPQHF. The DNA of the CDR3 is TGTGCCAGCAGCTTAGAACAGGGGAGTAGCAATCAGCCCCAGCATTTT. Supplemented by reference TRBV7-2 and TRBJ1-5, the full variable domain reads GAGVSQSPSNKVTEKGKDVELRCDPISGHTALYWYRQSLGQGLEFLIYFQGNSAPDKSGLPSDRFSAERTGGSVSTLTIQRTQQEDSAVYLCASSLEQGSSNQPQHFGDGTRLSIL.